The 30 T cell receptor beta chains below were found in one sample sequenced in a study of cytomegalovirus exposure and HLA in healthy donors. 13 Jbeta primers and 60 Vbeta primers were used for the PCR. Some clones are missing from TCRdb's copy, which holds only in-frame ones; the method was immunoSEQ multiplex PCR. The sample has around 160,000 clones; approximately 79% are singletons. The sample was PBMCs. The receptor source for this set is a woman in her thirties or forties in good health and CMV-seropositive.

The V and J genes are TRBV5-1 and TRBJ2-5; D gene ambiguous. The CDR3 totals 13 residues. V lost 0 bases and J 1 base, leaving 4 bases between the germline ends. CDR1 SGHRS and CDR2 YFSETQ come from the germline V gene. CDR3 sequence: CASSLVFQETQYF. CDR3 DNA: TGCGCCAGCAGCTTGGTCTTCCAAGAGACCCAGTACTTC.

The chain couples TRBV2 to TRBJ1-5; D not resolved. The CDR3 runs to 14 residues. Germline values: CDR1 SNHLY, CDR2 FYNNEI. V was clipped by 7 bases and J by 1 base, with 11 bases between them. The CDR3 bases are TGTGCCAGCAATCCGGAGGGAAGCAATCAGCCCCAGCATTTT. It yields the protein CASNPEGSNQPQHF.

CDR3 loop: CASRGQGPNYGYTF. CDR3 DNA sequence: TGTGCCAGCAGGGGACAGGGCCCGAACTATGGCTACACCTTC. The V call is TRBV6-5, the J call TRBJ1-2, with 9 positions matching TRBD1. V gave up 6 bases and J gave up 2 bases; unmatched junction bases: 4. The V gene's germline CDR1 is MNHEY and CDR2 SVGAGI. There are 14 residues in the CDR3.

The chain couples TRBV2 to TRBJ2-2; TRBD2 aligns across 8 bases. Trimming removed 5 bases from V and 3 bases from J; junction bases left unmatched: 8. CDR3 length: 16 residues. Germline lookup yields CDR1 SNHLY and CDR2 FYNNEI. CDR3 coding DNA: TGTGCCAGCAGTTTTCGTCGGGGGGGAGACACCGGGGAGCTGTTTTTT. This codes for CASSFRRGGDTGELFF.

This chain connects TRBV19 to TRBJ1-1; 12 bases are shared with TRBD1. Unmatched junction bases numbered 5, after V lost 2 bases and J lost 1 base. This CDR3 comprises 17 residues. Germline V gene lookup returns CDR1 LNHDA and CDR2 SQIVND (reference sequence). CDR3 residues: CASSIRPGQGANTEAFF. The CDR3 nucleotides are TGTGCCAGTAGTATACGCCCGGGACAGGGGGCGAACACTGAAGCTTTCTTT.

The gene calls are TRBV5-5 and TRBJ1-3; D is undetermined. The length of the CDR3 is 14 residues. CDR1 is SGHKS and CDR2 is YYEKEE in the germline V gene (reference sequence). V gave up 1 base and J gave up 0 bases, with 5 bases separating them. CDR3 nucleotides: TGTGCCAGCAGCTTGCAGTCCTCTGGAAACACCATATATTTT. Its translation is CASSLQSSGNTIYF. Supplemented by reference TRBV5-5 and TRBJ1-3, the full variable domain reads DAGVTQSPTHLIKTRGQQVTLRCSPISGHKSVSWYQQVLGQGPQFIFQYYEKEERGRGNFPDRFSARQFPNYSSELNVNALLLGDSALYLCASSLQSSGNTIYFGEGSWLTVV.

The chain couples TRBV29-1 to TRBJ2-7; TRBD2 matches at 8 bases. The CDR3 runs 17 residues. V shed 4 bases, J shed 2 bases, and the junction held 16 bases outside the gene matches. The V gene's germline CDR1 is SQVTM and CDR2 ANQGSEA. The chain's CDR3 is CSVAASGTSGTTYEQYF. CDR3 bases: TGCAGCGTTGCCGCCTCCGGGACTAGTGGAACCACCTACGAGCAGTACTTC.

The V and J genes are TRBV5-4 and TRBJ2-7; the match to TRBD2 covers 7 bases. In germline, CDR1 is SGHNT, CDR2 YYREEE (reference sequence). CDR3 size: 14 residues. The V segment lost 4 bases and the J segment 2 bases; nucleotides outside the gene matches: 6. In nucleotides, the CDR3 is TGTGCCAGCAGCCGAAGGGACTACCCCTACGAGCAGTACTTC. Translated, it gives CASSRRDYPYEQYF.

The chain links TRBV7-9 to TRBJ2-5; maybe TRBD2 (6 bases). The V end was cut by 2 bases, the J end by 1 base, with 11 bases between. The CDR3 runs 15 residues. Germline values: CDR1 SEHNR, CDR2 FQNEAQ (reference sequence). The CDR3 protein is CASSLSAGLQETQYF. Written as DNA, the CDR3 is TGTGCCAGCAGCTTAAGTGCGGGACTCCAAGAGACCCAGTACTTC.

The table lists this clone with a count of one. This sequence joins TRBV11-2 and TRBJ2-7; TRBD1 agrees at 11 bases. V lost 3 bases, J lost 7 bases, and 8 bases stayed unmatched. Germline lookup yields CDR1 SGHAT and CDR2 FQNNGV. This CDR3 has 15 residues. CDR3 amino acids: CASSFSGTGGYEQYF. Written as DNA, the CDR3 is TGTGCCAGCAGCTTTTCCGGGACAGGGGGTTATGAGCAGTACTTC.

V and J are TRBV11-3 and TRBJ1-2, with a tentative D call TRBD1 (5 bases). The CDR3 runs to 17 residues. Germline V lookup: CDR1 SGHNT, CDR2 YENEEA. Trimming cost V 6 bases and J 8 bases, with 28 bases left between them. The CDR3 protein is CASRTSYQGPCGQGYTF. The CDR3 region has the DNA TGTGCCAGCAGGACGTCCTACCAGGGCCCCTGCGGCCAGGGCTACACCTTC. The variable domain in full, with the rest retrieved from reference TRBV11-3 and TRBJ1-2, is EAGVVQSPRYKIIEKKQPVAFWCNPISGHNTLYWYLQNLGQGPELLIRYENEEAVDDSQLPKDRFSAERLKGVDSTLKIQPAELGDSAVYLCASRTSYQGPCGQGYTFGSGTRLTVV.

The chain recombines TRBV15 with TRBJ2-3; maybe TRBD1 (6 bases). In germline, CDR1 is LNHNV, CDR2 YYDKDF (reference sequence). Trimming removed 3 bases at V and 6 bases at J, with 16 bases between. The CDR3 length is 15 residues. The CDR3 sequence: CATSRDSLLGDTQYF. The CDR3 nucleotides read TGTGCCACCAGCAGGGACAGTCTCCTAGGGGATACGCAGTATTTT.

V is TRBV28 and J is TRBJ1-1; 8 bases agree with TRBD1. Germline V gene data show CDR1 as MDHEN and CDR2 as SYDVKM. The V and J ends lost 6 bases and 3 bases, in that order; junction bases with no gene match: 6. The CDR3 contains 14 residues. The chain's CDR3 is CASSRRGRDTEAFF. The CDR3 bases are TGTGCCAGCAGCCGCAGGGGGCGTGACACTGAAGCTTTCTTT.

The gene calls are TRBV4-1 and TRBJ1-4, with D uncertain. The CDR3 covers 15 residues. Per germline, CDR1 MGHRA and CDR2 YSYEKL. Trimming cost V 0 bases and J 4 bases, with 9 bases left between them. CDR3 DNA: TGCGCCAGCAGCCAAGAAGAGTTTTATAATGAAAAACTGTTTTTT. Its translation is CASSQEEFYNEKLFF.

The V and J genes are TRBV5-6 and TRBJ2-1; tentatively, D is TRBD1 (5 bases). Trimming took off 0 bases at V and 2 bases at J, with 6 bases between the two ends. The CDR3 runs 14 residues. The V gene's germline CDR1 is SGHDT and CDR2 YYEEEE. CDR3 sequence reads: CASSLGQTYNEQFF. CDR3 coding DNA: TGTGCCAGCAGCTTGGGACAGACCTACAATGAGCAGTTCTTC.

The V call is TRBV9, the J call TRBJ1-2; a weak D match, TRBD1 (6 bases). Looked up from germline, CDR1 is SGDLS and CDR2 is YYNGEE. CDR3 size: 14 residues. V lost 0 bases to trimming and J lost 4 bases, with 10 bases between them. The CDR3 loop is CASSVATGPYGYTF. DNA for the CDR3: TGTGCCAGCAGCGTAGCTACAGGGCCCTATGGCTACACCTTC.

V gene TRBV7-9 combines with J gene TRBJ2-3; 10 bases map to TRBD2. Germline V CDR1 and CDR2: SEHNR, FQNEAQ (reference sequence). The CDR3 has 15 amino acids. After removal of 4 bases from V and 8 bases from J, the junction contained 9 bases not matched to a gene. The DNA of the CDR3 is TGTGCCAGCAGCTCCCCTGGGACTAGCGCAGTTACGCAGTATTTT. It is translated as CASSSPGTSAVTQYF.

This clone has a handful of counts. The chain couples TRBV11-2 to TRBJ2-7, with TRBD1 matching 10 bases. The V gene's germline CDR1 is SGHAT and CDR2 FQNNGV. The CDR3 is 15 amino acids. Unmatched junction bases numbered 8, after V lost 4 bases and J lost 5 bases. The CDR3 nucleotides read TGTGCCAGCAGCTACCGGGACAGGGGTCTAAACGAGCAGTACTTC. This sequence encodes CASSYRDRGLNEQYF.

The rearrangement joins TRBV11-2 to TRBJ2-5; TRBD2 matches at 11 bases. The junction had 7 bases not matched to a gene; V was cut back by 5 bases and J by 5 bases. Per germline, CDR1 SGHAT and CDR2 FQNNGV. This CDR3 is 15 amino acids long. The CDR3 loop is CASSKLAGGGETQYF. The CDR3 DNA reads as TGTGCCAGCAGCAAGCTAGCGGGGGGTGGGGAGACCCAGTACTTC.

This clone appeared a single time. The J gene is TRBJ2-7, the V gene TRBV19, with a weak D call TRBD2 (5 bases). This CDR3 spans 13 amino acids. Germline-derived CDR1 and CDR2 are LNHDA and SQIVND (reference sequence). V shed 5 bases and J shed 4 bases, with 12 bases lying between them. This CDR3 reads CASSLHEGYEQYF. The DNA of the CDR3 is TGTGCCAGTAGTTTACATGAGGGTTACGAGCAGTACTTC.

This clone was seen a few times. CDR3 protein: CASSFRGVTEAFF. The DNA of the CDR3 is TGTGCCAGCAGCTTCAGGGGAGTCACTGAAGCTTTCTTT. The rearrangement joins TRBV6-5 to TRBJ1-1; perhaps TRBD1 as D (6 bases). The V and J ends lost 6 bases and 4 bases respectively, with 12 bases between them. Germline CDR1 and CDR2: MNHEY and SVGAGI. CDR3 length: 13 residues.

Only a few counts were recorded for this clone. The DNA of the CDR3 is TGTGCCAGCAGTGATAGATTGGGACAGAACACAGATACGCAGTATTTT. It encodes CASSDRLGQNTDTQYF. V gene TRBV6-1 combines with J gene TRBJ2-3; 7 nucleotides line up with TRBD1. V dropped 3 bases and J dropped 2; count of bases not matched to a gene: 8. CDR3 length equals 16 residues. CDR1 is MNHNS and CDR2 is SASEGT in the germline V gene.

V is TRBV10-1 and J is TRBJ2-1; TRBD2 might be the D (5 bases). The CDR3 spans 12 residues. V lost 2 bases to trimming and J lost 15 bases, with 14 bases between them. CDR1 WNHNN and CDR2 SYGVQD come from the germline V gene (reference sequence). This CDR3 is CASSEGLAGMFF. The CDR3 nucleotides are TGCGCCAGCAGTGAGGGGCTAGCCGGGATGTTCTTC.

The rearrangement uses TRBV18 and TRBJ1-5; TRBD1 is a possible D gene (6 bases). This CDR3 spans 14 amino acids. From germline, CDR1 is KGHSH and CDR2 LQKENI. Trimming shortened V by 3 bases and J by 3 bases, and 9 bases separated the two germline ends. For the CDR3, the DNA is TGTGCCAGCTCACCCGGACAGAACAATCAGCCCCAGCATTTT. The encoded protein is CASSPGQNNQPQHF.

Notes on this clone: One junction end does not reproduce the germline sequence, and a read error may be involved. The rearrangement uses TRBV7-9 and TRBJ1-1; D remains ambiguous. Germline CDR1 is SEHNR and CDR2 is FQNEAQ (reference sequence). This CDR3 contains 18 residues. The DNA of the CDR3 is TGTTCCAGCAGCTTACCGGTGACGACTCCCCTGGATTACACTGAAGCTTTCTTT. Protein sequence: CSSSLPVTTPLDYTEAFF.

This sequence joins TRBV6-1 and TRBJ2-2; D call uncertain. Germline CDR1 and CDR2: MNHNS and SASEGT. This CDR3 has 15 amino acids. Trimming removed 8 bases at V and 1 base at J, with 14 bases between. CDR3 in DNA: TGTGCCAGCTTTGGGCGAAAGATGAACACCGGGGAGCTGTTTTTT. Amino acid sequence: CASFGRKMNTGELFF.

The chain employs TRBV30 and TRBJ2-1, with TRBD1 identical over 7 bases. CDR3 size: 15 residues. Germline V gene sequence: CDR1 GTSNPN, CDR2 SVGIG (reference sequence). The V and J ends lost 0 bases and 0 bases, in that order; junction bases with no gene match: 2. CDR3 residues: CAWSVGTASYNEQFF. The CDR3 coding sequence is TGTGCCTGGAGTGTCGGGACAGCCTCCTACAATGAGCAGTTCTTC.

The V call is TRBV25-1, the J call TRBJ1-3; 9 nucleotides align to TRBD1. Trimming took 2 bases from V and 0 from J; bases not matched to a gene: 8. The germline V gene encodes CDR1 MGHDK and CDR2 SYGVNS. The CDR3 loop spans 18 amino acids. The CDR3 DNA sequence: TGTGCCAGCAGTGAAAACGGGGGACAGGGTTCCTCTGGAAACACCATATATTTT. Translation: CASSENGGQGSSGNTIYF. The full variable domain, completed using reference TRBV25-1 and TRBJ1-3, is EADIYQTPRYLVIGTGKKITLECSQTMGHDKMYWYQQDPGMELHLIHYSYGVNSTEKGDLSSESTVSRIRTEHFPLTLESARPSHTSQYLCASSENGGQGSSGNTIYFGEGSWLTVV.

V gene TRBV7-3 combines with J gene TRBJ2-3; TRBD2 matches 10 bases. Germline assignment: CDR1 SGHTA and CDR2 FQGTGA. The CDR3 is 16 residues long. Trimming at V came to 5 bases and at J to 4 bases, leaving 9 bases not matched to a gene. The CDR3 is CASSASGGTGADTQYF. The CDR3 DNA reads as TGTGCCAGCAGCGCTAGCGGGGGCACGGGAGCAGATACGCAGTATTTT.

The chain uses TRBV19 and TRBJ2-7; TRBD1 matches at 8 bases. CDR3 size: 15 residues. Germline lookup yields CDR1 LNHDA and CDR2 SQIVND (reference sequence). With 3 bases clipped from V and 0 bases from J, the junction kept 4 bases outside the gene matches. The CDR3 here is CASSIQGAYSYEQYF. The CDR3 DNA reads TGTGCCAGTAGTATTCAGGGGGCCTACTCCTACGAGCAGTACTTC.